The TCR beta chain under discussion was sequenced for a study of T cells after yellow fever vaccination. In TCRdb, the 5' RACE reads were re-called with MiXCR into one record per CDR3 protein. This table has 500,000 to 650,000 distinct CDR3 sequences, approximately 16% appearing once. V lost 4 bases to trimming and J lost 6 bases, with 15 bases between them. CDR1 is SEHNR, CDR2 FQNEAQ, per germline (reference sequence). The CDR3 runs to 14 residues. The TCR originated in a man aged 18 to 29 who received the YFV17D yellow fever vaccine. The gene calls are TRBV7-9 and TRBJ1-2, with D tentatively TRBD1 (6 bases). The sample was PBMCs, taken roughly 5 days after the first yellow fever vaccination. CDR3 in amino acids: CASSSLWGADGYTF. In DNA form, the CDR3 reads TGTGCCAGCAGCTCCCTATGGGGGGCAGATGGCTACACCTTC.